Listed here are 9 T cell receptor beta chains from one sample, sequenced in a study of blood T cell repertoires in COVID-19. This table comes from immunoSEQ multiplex PCR, and its TCRdb copy is limited to in-frame clones, with some not included. The data contain 250,000 or so clones, over 75% of them singletons. The sample taken for sequencing was PBMCs or T cells enriched from blood (not recorded which). The receptor set was obtained from a man in his forties who had recovered from COVID-19.

The V gene is TRBV5-1, the J gene TRBJ2-5; a possible D gene is TRBD1 (6 bases). V was shortened by 4 bases and J by 6 bases, with 16 bases between the two germline ends. Germline V gene sequence: CDR1 SGHRS, CDR2 YFSETQ. The CDR3 spans 14 residues. CDR3 sequence: CASSQTQGGKTQYF. The CDR3 region has the DNA TGCGCCAGCAGCCAGACACAGGGTGGTAAGACCCAGTACTTC.

The CDR3 DNA sequence: TGTGCCAGCAGTCCACCGGGACATTCCAATCAGCCCCAGCATTTT. It encodes CASSPPGHSNQPQHF. V gene TRBV27 combines with J gene TRBJ1-5; tentatively, D is TRBD1 (6 bases). This CDR3 contains 15 residues. From germline, CDR1 is MNHEY and CDR2 SMNVEV (reference sequence). V was cut by 5 bases and J by 3 bases, with 14 bases left in between.

This chain connects TRBV12-5 to TRBJ1-1, with D uncertain. The germline gives CDR1 LGHNT, CDR2 FRNRAP. The CDR3 is 14 residues long. V was pared by 3 bases and J by 6 bases, with 14 bases between. As DNA, the CDR3 is TGTGCTAGTGGTTTACGTGGGGAGGAGGCTGAAGCTTTCTTT. Amino acid sequence: CASGLRGEEAEAFF.

The rearrangement joins TRBV9 to TRBJ2-7, with D possibly TRBD2 on 6 matching bases. Germline loops: CDR1 SGDLS, CDR2 YYNGEE. The CDR3 is 12 residues long. The V gene lost 0 bases and the J gene lost 6 bases, with 7 bases spanning the gap. The CDR3 DNA follows: TGTGCCAGCAGCGTAGAAGCGGGCGAGCAGTACTTC. Translation gives CASSVEAGEQYF.

This sequence joins TRBV2 and TRBJ1-2; 9 bases agree with TRBD1. CDR1 is SNHLY and CDR2 is FYNNEI in the germline V gene. The CDR3 consists of 14 residues. With 2 bases clipped from V and 5 bases from J, the junction kept 3 bases outside the gene matches. CDR3 coding DNA: TGTGCCAGCAGTGAACAACAGGGGGCGTATGGCTACACCTTC. It is translated as CASSEQQGAYGYTF.

This chain uses TRBV7-9 with TRBJ2-7; a possible D gene is TRBD2 (5 bases). Germline-derived CDR1 and CDR2 are SEHNR and FQNEAQ (reference sequence). The V end was cut by 1 base, the J end by 2 bases, with 12 bases between. The CDR3 runs to 15 residues. The CDR3 coding sequence is TGTGCCAGCAGCTTAGTCCTAGCTGTCCCCTACGAGCAGTACTTC. It yields the protein CASSLVLAVPYEQYF.

The chain employs TRBV6-2 or TRBV6-3 and TRBJ1-5, with D perhaps TRBD1 (5 bases). The germline V gene has CDR1 MNHEY and CDR2 SVGEGT. The CDR3 is 14 amino acids. V lost 7 bases and J lost 5, with 15 bases in between. The CDR3 is CASNPTGEYQPQHF. CDR3 in DNA: TGTGCCAGCAACCCTACGGGGGAGTATCAGCCCCAGCATTTT.

V and J are TRBV7-9 and TRBJ1-6; TRBD1 aligns across 7 bases. V lost 5 bases to trimming and J lost 13 bases; unmatched junction nucleotides: 14. This CDR3 spans 15 amino acids. From germline, CDR1 is SEHNR and CDR2 FQNEAQ (reference sequence). CDR3 sequence (DNA): TGTGCCAGCAGCGGAAGTGACAGGGTTGGTTTTCCCCTCCACTTT. Its translation is CASSGSDRVGFPLHF.

The chain recombines TRBV27 with TRBJ1-1; D gene uncertain. Trimming removed 4 bases from V and 3 bases from J, with 18 bases in between. Per the germline V gene, CDR1 is MNHEY and CDR2 is SMNVEV (reference sequence). The CDR3 sequence is 16 residues long. This CDR3 reads CASSSLLQLLDTEAFF. CDR3 in DNA: TGTGCCAGCAGTTCCCTCCTACAGCTCCTGGACACTGAAGCTTTCTTT.